This TCR beta chain was documented in a study of vaccination and CD4 T cells after COVID-19. Overall study: In the control cultures, a CEFX pool, an HIV-1 Nef pool, or no peptide was supplied.

This clonotype was seen only a few times. The antigen is undetermined. The sample's treatment: approximately nine-day PBMC culture with coronavirus spike peptide pools or control peptides (ViraFEST assay). ViraFEST sequenced TCRs after peptide-pool expansion of antigen-specific T cells. Cultures got half-medium changes with IL-2 on days 3 and 7. The CDR3 spans 15 residues. The germline gives CDR1 DFQATT, CDR2 SNEGSKA (reference sequence). Trimming removed 1 base at V and 7 bases at J, with 18 bases between. At the Johns Hopkins FTIC core, DNA taken from cultured CD4+ T cells was sequenced by way of the Oncomine TCR Beta short-read assay. TCRdb re-called the PCR reads through MiXCR, storing one row per CDR3 protein. The table shows roughly 11,000 distinct CDR3 sequences, with around 50% occurring only once.

The material sequenced was CD4+ T cells from blood, cultured in vitro. The genes are TRBV20-1 and TRBJ2-3; the D call may be TRBD1 or TRBD2 (5 bases each). The sequence was collected from a human donor who had recovered from COVID-19. In DNA, the CDR3 is TGCAGTGCTAGAGCGGGGCTAGAGGGAGATTATACGCAGTATTTT. The encoded protein is CSARAGLEGDYTQYF.